This TCR beta chain came from a study of T cells in Graves' hyperthyroidism and ophthalmopathy. The source material, RNA transcripts, was used to amplify TCR beta CDR3 regions. In the first-round RT-PCR of the TCR CDR3, the HTBI primer set was used. TCRdb reprocessed the multiplex PCR reads with MiXCR, giving one entry per CDR3 protein. This table has about 400,000 distinct CDR3 sequences, approximately 13% appearing once. This CDR3 is built from 16 residues. From germline, CDR1 is MNHEY and CDR2 SVGAGI. Trimming cost V 8 bases and J 1 base; bases outside gene matches: 13. This clonotype was counted at least ten times. More than 9.5 ml fresh peripheral blood yielded the PBMCs.

The sequencing input was blood. V is TRBV6-5 and J is TRBJ2-7; 8 positions agree with TRBD1. The clonotype comes from a woman between 18 and 30 years old with Graves' hyperthyroidism. The chain's CDR3 is CASSETGVYGSYEQYF. DNA of the CDR3: TGTGCCAGCTCGGAGACAGGGGTATATGGGTCCTACGAGCAGTACTTC.